This paragraph reports one T cell receptor beta chain. The antigen is unknown. TCRdb keeps only in-frame clones here, not all; method: immunoSEQ multiplex PCR. The sample lists about 140,000 clones, around 93% occurring once. These data come from a study of T cell responses to AZD1222 COVID-19 vaccine. Findings and limits, study-wide: Among the donors, most were white British and more were female, and clonal diversity was possibly underestimated. Spike-specific TCR breadth and depth were elevated following two AZD1222 doses. Repertoires in all cases were sampled only once the peak T cell response had passed.

The CDR3 runs to 14 residues. V lost 3 bases and J lost 4; bases outside the gene matches: 5. Germline CDR1 and CDR2: LGHNA and YSLEER. The receptor comes from an adult in good health. This specimen consisted of peripheral blood, obtained on day 0 of AZD1222 vaccination. The chain joins TRBV4-3 to TRBJ1-2; 7 bases are shared with TRBD1. The chain's CDR3 is CASSHTTGAYGYTF. The CDR3 DNA reads TGCGCCAGCAGCCACACCACAGGGGCCTATGGCTACACCTTC.